Below are 2 T cell receptor beta chains sequenced from a single sample in a study of T cell responses to AZD1222 COVID-19 vaccine. Libraries were prepared by immunoSEQ multiplex PCR; TCRdb keeps only in-frame clonotypes and omits some of them. The table has around 63,000 clones, about 85% seen once. Sample: peripheral blood, taken on day 0 of AZD1222 vaccination. Receptors originate from an adult in good health.

The chain combines TRBV3-1 (or the pseudogene TRBV3-2) with TRBJ1-1; D remains unclear. The CDR3 is made up of 13 amino acids. In germline, CDR1 is LGHDT, CDR2 YNNKEL (reference sequence). The V gene lost 6 bases and the J gene lost 2 bases, with 10 bases spanning the gap. The CDR3 loop reads CASSRAGNTEAFF. DNA for the CDR3: TGTGCCAGCAGTCGAGCGGGCAACACTGAAGCTTTCTTT.

The V gene is TRBV25-1, the J gene TRBJ2-2; D possibly corresponds to TRBD1 (6 bases). Germline assignment: CDR1 MGHDK and CDR2 SYGVNS. Trimming took off 0 bases at V and 1 base at J, with 15 bases between the two ends. The CDR3 contains 18 residues. CDR3 DNA sequence: TGTGCCAGCAGTGAATATATTGTGACAGGTGGGAACACCGGGGAGCTGTTTTTT. Its protein is CASSEYIVTGGNTGELFF. Together with reference TRBV25-1 and TRBJ2-2, the CDR3 gives the full variable domain: EADIYQTPRYLVIGTGKKITLECSQTMGHDKMYWYQQDPGMELHLIHYSYGVNSTEKGDLSSESTVSRIRTEHFPLTLESARPSHTSQYLCASSEYIVTGGNTGELFFGEGSRLTVL.